This T cell receptor (beta chain) was obtained from a study of PD-1 blockade in classical Hodgkin lymphoma. Overall study context: The study gave patients nivolumab 3 mg/kg intravenously every 2 weeks. The study's findings and limits: Newly diagnosed patients had baseline TCR diversity that was reportedly lower than that of healthy donors.

No patient escaped relapse after autologous stem cell transplantation, and brentuximab vedotin exposure varied. Details on this clone: Antigen: not known.

CDR1 is MNHEY and CDR2 is SMNVEV in the germline V gene (reference sequence). V lost 2 bases and J lost 2, with 13 bases in between. The CDR3 length is 15 residues. The assay was immunoSEQ multiplex PCR, and TCRdb's table has in-frame clones only and misses some. This sample has roughly 41,000 clones, with more than 70% found just once. The sequence came from a human donor with classical Hodgkin lymphoma. This sample comprised peripheral blood mononuclear cells (PBMCs), obtained at baseline. The chain uses TRBV27 and TRBJ2-7; the D is unclear. CDR3 sequence: CASSLSLGRTYEQYF. CDR3 in DNA: TGTGCCAGCAGTTTAAGTCTGGGAAGGACCTACGAGCAGTACTTC.